This T cell receptor beta chain was observed in a study of blood T cell repertoires in COVID-19. The overall study: COVID-19 samples collected from the United States, Italy and Spain covered acute and convalescent phases. T cells, B-cell-depleted T cells, or PBMCs provided the cDNA or gDNA that served as material.

Profiling relied on immunoSEQ multiplex PCR, and the TCRdb table lists in-frame clones only, not all of them. In the table there are 250,000 to 400,000 clones, approximately 89% of which are singletons. Self-reported history from a screening survey and questionnaire set each donor's cohort. For recovered donors of Cohort 3, there were two negative PCRs, clearance, or symptom resolution. The V gene lost 7 bases and the J gene lost 3 bases, with 7 bases spanning the gap. The length of the CDR3 is 13 residues. Looked up from germline, CDR1 is MNHEY and CDR2 is SVGAGI. The source material was PBMCs or T cells enriched from blood (not recorded which). The gene calls are TRBV6-5 and TRBJ1-6; D is undetermined. This TCR came from a woman aged 25-40 years who had recovered from COVID-19. CDR3 sequence (DNA): TGTGCCAGCACCCGGGGCTATAATTCACCCCTCCACTTT. Translating it yields CASTRGYNSPLHF.